This T cell receptor (beta chain) was observed in a study of vaccination and CD4 T cells after COVID-19 (dated by TCRdb to the early 2020s). With respect to the entire study: The convalescent cohort comprised six males and four females, including two Hispanic individuals, seven Caucasians, two Asians and one multiracial person. Participants received two doses of either the Pfizer-BioNTech BNT162b2 vaccine (n=8) or the Moderna mRNA-1273 vaccine (n=2). Post-COVID blood samples were collected from convalescent patients a median of roughly 100 days after diagnosis, with a range of roughly 30 to 161 days. Post-vaccine blood samples were taken a median of around 70 days after the second vaccine dose, with a range of 14 to 241 days. Culture stimuli were overlapping spike peptide pools from SARS-CoV-2 and from the common cold coronaviruses HCoV-NL63, HCoV-OC43 and HCoV-229E. Control cultures used a CEFX viral epitope pool as positive control, an HIV-1 Nef peptide pool as negative control, or no peptide. In approximately eleven COVID-19 convalescent patients and a few infection-naive healthy vaccine recipients, the spike-specific CD4+ TCR repertoire before mRNA vaccination was compared with the repertoire after mRNA vaccination. General conclusions and limits of the study: Relatively few convalescent patients were included in the study, and early timepoints after natural infection were not analyzed. The median count of SARS-CoV-2-reactive clonotypes went up from around 21 after infection to about 41 after vaccination, although the change was not significant. Among convalescent patients, a median about 87% of the SARS-CoV-2-reactive clones seen after vaccination appeared only after vaccination, which suggests priming specific to the vaccine. Nearly all vaccine-specific clones in convalescent patients (304 of 307) were mono-reactive for SARS-CoV-2 spike rather than cross-reactive with common cold coronaviruses.

The library was made by PCR. DNA from cultured CD4+ T cells was subjected to TCR sequencing with the Oncomine TCR Beta short-read assay at the Johns Hopkins FTIC core. The QIAamp micro DNA kit was used to extract genomic DNA from the cultured CD4+ T cells. Oncomine TCR Beta libraries from cultured CD4+ T cells were pooled using unique dual indexes and sequenced on an Illumina iSeq 100. The original pipeline was this. Non-productive sequences were removed, and CDR3s that did not start with C, did not end with F or W, or were shorter than 7 amino acids were discarded. The MANAFEST web application identified antigen-specific clonotypes by comparing peptide-stimulated wells against reference wells and other culture wells. For a clone to be called positive, the clone needed an FDR below 0.05, an odds ratio above 5, and a productive frequency above 0.1% in at least two of three replicate wells. Cross-reactive clonotypes were defined as significantly expanded in both SARS-CoV-2 spike wells and at least one common cold coronavirus spike condition. Using R version 3.6.1, CDR3 homology was evaluated through Levenshtein distances (stringdist) along with unrooted phylogenetic trees (ape). TCRdb ran its own pipeline on the public reads, namely fastp trimming at Q25 and MiXCR clone calling, and kept in-frame beta chains. Each record represents a unique CDR3 protein, reported with the most common genes and DNA among its rows. The V and J calls reflect TCRdb's pipeline rather than the authors' work. This sample holds about 27,000 distinct CDR3 sequences; about 60% were observed only once. The ten largest clones take up about a sixth of the sample.

The treatment or condition label of this sample denotes: approximately 9-day PBMC culture with coronavirus spike peptide pools or control peptides (ViraFEST assay). To expand antigen-specific T cells with peptide pools and then pick out the expanded clonotypes through TCR sequencing, the study relied on the ViraFEST assay. Healthy vaccine recipients had no prior SARS-CoV-2 infection, confirmed by negative nucleocapsid antibody tests before and after vaccination. About 2 million PBMCs per well were cultured in IMDM with approximately 5% human AB serum and roughly 10 IU/ml IL-2, plus 10 ug/ml peptide pools. Half of the culture medium was replaced with fresh IL-2-containing medium on days 3 and 7. After 10 days of culture, CD4+ T cells were isolated by negative selection using the EasySep CD4+ T cell isolation kit. Ficoll-Paque Plus gradient centrifugation was used to isolate PBMCs from whole blood, and the isolated PBMCs were then either used fresh or cryopreserved at -140C. In general, triplicate wells were set up for every culture condition.

Turning to this clonotype: Its antigen is still unknown. No quality values exist for individual bases; no much larger clone is one base distant.

V is trimmed back by 6 bases and J by 3 bases, and the junction contains 4 bases that no gene match accounts for. The CDR3, from cysteine to phenylalanine, totals 14 residues. Here the CDR3 DNA is all that survives: 42 bases in frame from base 1. CDR1 LNHDA and CDR2 SQIVND were looked up in the germline V gene (reference sequence). The sequence joins TRBV19 to TRBJ1-2; 10 central bases correspond to TRBD1. The source material was CD4+ T cells from blood, cultured in vitro, sampled after SARS-CoV-2 vaccination. This TCR came from a human donor who received a COVID-19 vaccine. CDR3 loop: CASRGQGSHYGYTF. The base sequence is TGTGCCAGTAGGGGACAGGGGAGCCACTATGGCTACACCTTC.